These 2 T cell receptor beta chains originate from one sample sequenced in a study of blood T cell repertoires in COVID-19. Assay used: immunoSEQ multiplex PCR; TCRdb lists only in-frame clones, some missing. Altogether around 140,000 clones are present, approximately 88% being singletons, with the ten largest covering approximately 2%. Sequencing was carried out using peripheral blood. All receptors come from a man between 65 and 80 years old with acute or convalescent COVID-19.

The chain carries TRBV11-2 and TRBJ1-1; a weak D match, TRBD1 (6 bases). Trimming shortened V by 1 base and J by 3 bases, and 12 bases separated the two germline ends. The CDR3 length is 15 residues. Germline V gives CDR1 SGHAT, CDR2 FQNNGV. The CDR3: CASSLVGGAYTEAFF. The DNA of the CDR3 is TGTGCCAGCAGCTTAGTGGGGGGGGCGTACACTGAAGCTTTCTTT.

This chain joins TRBV5-1 and TRBJ2-4; D possibly corresponds to TRBD1 (6 bases). The CDR3 spans 17 residues. The germline V gene encodes CDR1 SGHRS and CDR2 YFSETQ. V was cut by 4 bases and J by 9 bases, with 26 bases left in between. The CDR3 bases are TGCGCCAGCAGCCGATTCCCCCGAAGCCACAGGGCGAGCATTCAGTACTTC. Translated: CASSRFPRSHRASIQYF.